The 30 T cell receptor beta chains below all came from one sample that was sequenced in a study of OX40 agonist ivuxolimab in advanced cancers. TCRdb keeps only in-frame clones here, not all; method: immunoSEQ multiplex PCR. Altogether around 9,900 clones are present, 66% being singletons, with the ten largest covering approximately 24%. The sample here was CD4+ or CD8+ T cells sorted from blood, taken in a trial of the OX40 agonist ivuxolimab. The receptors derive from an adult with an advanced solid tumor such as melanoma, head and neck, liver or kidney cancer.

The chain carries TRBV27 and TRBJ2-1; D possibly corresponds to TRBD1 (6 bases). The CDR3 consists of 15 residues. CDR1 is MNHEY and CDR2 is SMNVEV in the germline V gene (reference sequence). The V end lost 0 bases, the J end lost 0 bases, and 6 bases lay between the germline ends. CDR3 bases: TGTGCCAGCAGTTTATCAGGGGGCTCCTACAATGAGCAGTTCTTC. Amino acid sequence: CASSLSGGSYNEQFF.

CDR3 sequence reads: CASSIIGPNEQFF. In DNA form, the CDR3 reads TGTGCCAGTAGTATAATCGGACCCAATGAGCAGTTCTTC. The chain is built from TRBV19 and TRBJ2-1; no firm D call. The germline V gene has CDR1 LNHDA and CDR2 SQIVND (reference sequence). This CDR3 spans 13 amino acids. Trimming removed 2 bases from V and 6 bases from J, with 8 bases in between.

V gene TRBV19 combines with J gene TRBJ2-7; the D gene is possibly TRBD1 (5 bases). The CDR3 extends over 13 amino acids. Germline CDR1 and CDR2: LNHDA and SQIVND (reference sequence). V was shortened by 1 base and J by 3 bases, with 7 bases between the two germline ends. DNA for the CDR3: TGTGCCAGTAGTATAGGGGGCGGCTACGAGCAGTACTTC. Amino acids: CASSIGGGYEQYF.

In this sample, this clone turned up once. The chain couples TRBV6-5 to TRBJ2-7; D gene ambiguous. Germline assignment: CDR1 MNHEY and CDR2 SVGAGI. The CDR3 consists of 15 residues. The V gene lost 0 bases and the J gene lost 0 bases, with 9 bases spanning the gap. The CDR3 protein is CASSYSNSLSYEQYF. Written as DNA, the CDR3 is TGTGCCAGCAGTTACTCGAATAGTCTCTCCTACGAGCAGTACTTC.

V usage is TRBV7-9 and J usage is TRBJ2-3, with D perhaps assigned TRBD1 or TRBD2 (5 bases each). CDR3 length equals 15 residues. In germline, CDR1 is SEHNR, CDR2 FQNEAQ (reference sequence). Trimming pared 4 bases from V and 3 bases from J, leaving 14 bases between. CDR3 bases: TGTGCCAGCAGCTCCCGAGGGGCTTGGACAGATACGCAGTATTTT. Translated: CASSSRGAWTDTQYF.

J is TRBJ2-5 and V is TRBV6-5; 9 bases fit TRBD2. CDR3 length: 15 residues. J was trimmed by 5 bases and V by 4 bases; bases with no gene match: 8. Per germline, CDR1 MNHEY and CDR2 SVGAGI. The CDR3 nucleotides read TGTGCCAGCAGTTTAGGGACTAGCCTGAGGGAGACCCAGTACTTC. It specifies CASSLGTSLRETQYF.

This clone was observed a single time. For the CDR3, the DNA is TGCAGCGTTAGGCGCGACTGGACAGGGGAAGAGACCCAGTACTTC. This sequence encodes CSVRRDWTGEETQYF. The genes are TRBV29-1 and TRBJ2-5; 9 positions agree with TRBD1. The germline V gene has CDR1 SQVTM and CDR2 ANQGSEA. With V trimmed by 5 bases and J by 3 bases, 10 bases remained unmatched. The CDR3 contains 15 residues.

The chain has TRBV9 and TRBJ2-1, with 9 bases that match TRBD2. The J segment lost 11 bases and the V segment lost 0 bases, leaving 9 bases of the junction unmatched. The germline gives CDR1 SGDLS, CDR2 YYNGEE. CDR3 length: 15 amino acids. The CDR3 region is CASSVAPSGARKQFF. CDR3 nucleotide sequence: TGTGCCAGCAGCGTAGCTCCTAGCGGGGCCAGGAAGCAGTTCTTC. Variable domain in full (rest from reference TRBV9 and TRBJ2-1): DSGVTQTPKHLITATGQRVTLRCSPRSGDLSVYWYQQSLDQGLQFLIQYYNGEERAKGNILERFSAQQFPDLHSELNLSSLELGDSALYFCASSVAPSGARKQFFGPGTRLTVL.

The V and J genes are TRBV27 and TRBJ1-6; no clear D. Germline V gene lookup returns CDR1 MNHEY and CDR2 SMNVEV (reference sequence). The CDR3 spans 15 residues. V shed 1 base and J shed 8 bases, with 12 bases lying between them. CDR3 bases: TGTGCCAGCAGTTTATTTTTGGGCTACGATTCACCCCTCCACTTT. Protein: CASSLFLGYDSPLHF.

DNA for the CDR3: TGTGCCACCAGCAGAGGGGGCGGGCCCACAGATACGCAGTATTTT. It is translated as CATSRGGGPTDTQYF. This sequence joins TRBV15 and TRBJ2-3, with D perhaps matching TRBD1 or TRBD2 (5 bases each). CDR1 is LNHNV and CDR2 is YYDKDF in the germline V gene (reference sequence). V was pared by 1 base and J by 2 bases, with 10 bases between. The CDR3 runs to 15 residues. The whole variable domain, filled in from reference TRBV15 and TRBJ2-3, reads DAMVIQNPRYQVTQFGKPVTLSCSQTLNHNVMYWYQQKSSQAPKLLFHYYDKDFNNEADTPDNFQSRRPNTSFCFLDIRSPGLGDTAMYLCATSRGGGPTDTQYFGPGTRLTVL.

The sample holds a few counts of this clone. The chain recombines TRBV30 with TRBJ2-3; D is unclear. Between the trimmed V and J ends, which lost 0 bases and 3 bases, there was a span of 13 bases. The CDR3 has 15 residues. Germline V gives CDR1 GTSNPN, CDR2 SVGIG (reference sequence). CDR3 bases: TGTGCCTGGAGTGTACGTCAGCTAAAAACAGATACGCAGTATTTT. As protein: CAWSVRQLKTDTQYF.

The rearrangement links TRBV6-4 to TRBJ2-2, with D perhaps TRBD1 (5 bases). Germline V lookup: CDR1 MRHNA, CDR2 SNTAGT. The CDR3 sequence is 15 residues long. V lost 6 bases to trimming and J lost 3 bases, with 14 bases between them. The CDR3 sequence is CASRSRVRDTGELFF. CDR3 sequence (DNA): TGTGCCAGCAGAAGCAGGGTCCGGGACACCGGGGAGCTGTTTTTT.

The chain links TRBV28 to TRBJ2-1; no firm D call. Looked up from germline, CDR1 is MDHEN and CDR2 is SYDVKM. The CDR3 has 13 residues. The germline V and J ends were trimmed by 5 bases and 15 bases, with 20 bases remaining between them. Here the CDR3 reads CASSRVQNPLLFF. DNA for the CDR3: TGTGCCAGCAGTAGGGTCCAAAACCCCTTACTGTTCTTC. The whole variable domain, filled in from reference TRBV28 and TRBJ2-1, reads DVKVTQSSRYLVKRTGEKVFLECVQDMDHENMFWYRQDPGLGLRLIYFSYDVKMKEKGDIPEGYSVSREKKERFSLILESASTNQTSMYLCASSRVQNPLLFFGPGTRLTVL.

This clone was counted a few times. The CDR3 spells CASTGTPNTGELFF. For the CDR3, the DNA is TGTGCCAGCACGGGGACACCGAACACCGGGGAGCTGTTTTTT. The genes are TRBV28 and TRBJ2-2; D is possibly TRBD1 (6 bases). Per the germline V gene, CDR1 is MDHEN and CDR2 is SYDVKM. This CDR3 is built from 14 residues. With 7 bases removed from V and 0 bases from J, the gap between germline ends came to 9 bases.

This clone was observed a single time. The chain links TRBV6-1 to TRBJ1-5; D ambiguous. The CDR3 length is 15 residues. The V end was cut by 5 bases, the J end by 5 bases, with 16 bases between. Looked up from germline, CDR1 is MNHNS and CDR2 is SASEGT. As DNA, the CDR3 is TGTGCCAGCAGTTTCCCCGGGTCCATTCATCAGCCCCAGCATTTT. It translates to CASSFPGSIHQPQHF.

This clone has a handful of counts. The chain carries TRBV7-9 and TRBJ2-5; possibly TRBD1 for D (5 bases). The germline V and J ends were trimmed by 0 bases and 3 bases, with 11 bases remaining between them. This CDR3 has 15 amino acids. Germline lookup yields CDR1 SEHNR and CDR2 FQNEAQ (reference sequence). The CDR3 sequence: CASSLALGREETQYF. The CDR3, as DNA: TGTGCCAGCAGCTTAGCGCTGGGCAGGGAAGAGACCCAGTACTTC. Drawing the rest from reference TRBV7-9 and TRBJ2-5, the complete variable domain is DTGVSQNPRHKITKRGQNVTFRCDPISEHNRLYWYRQTLGQGPEFLTYFQNEAQLEKSRLLSDRFSAERPKGSFSTLEIQRTEQGDSAMYLCASSLALGREETQYFGPGTRLLVL.

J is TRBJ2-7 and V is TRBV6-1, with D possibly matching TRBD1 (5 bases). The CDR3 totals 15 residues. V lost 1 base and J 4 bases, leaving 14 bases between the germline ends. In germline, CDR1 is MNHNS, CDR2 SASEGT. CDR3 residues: CASSEGQGGQYEQYF. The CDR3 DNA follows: TGTGCCAGCAGTGAAGGTCAGGGCGGCCAGTACGAGCAGTACTTC.

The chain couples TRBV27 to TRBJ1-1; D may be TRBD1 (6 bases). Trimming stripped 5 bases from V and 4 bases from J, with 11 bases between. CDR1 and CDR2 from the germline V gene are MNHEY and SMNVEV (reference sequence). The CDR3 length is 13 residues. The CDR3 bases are TGTGCCAGCAGTATCACAGGGCGCACTGAAGCTTTCTTT. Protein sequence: CASSITGRTEAFF.

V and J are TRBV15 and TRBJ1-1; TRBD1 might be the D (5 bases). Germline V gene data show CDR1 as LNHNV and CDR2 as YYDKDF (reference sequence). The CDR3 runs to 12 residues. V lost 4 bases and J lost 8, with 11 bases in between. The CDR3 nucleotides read TGTGCCACCAGCACAGGATACAGGGAAGCTTTCTTT. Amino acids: CATSTGYREAFF.

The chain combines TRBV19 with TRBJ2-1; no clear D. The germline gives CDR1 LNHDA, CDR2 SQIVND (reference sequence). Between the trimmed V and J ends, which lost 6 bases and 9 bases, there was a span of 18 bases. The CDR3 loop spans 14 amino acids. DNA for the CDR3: TGTGCCAGTAGCTATTCCTTGCTTAGGAGTGAGCAGTTCTTC. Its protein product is CASSYSLLRSEQFF.

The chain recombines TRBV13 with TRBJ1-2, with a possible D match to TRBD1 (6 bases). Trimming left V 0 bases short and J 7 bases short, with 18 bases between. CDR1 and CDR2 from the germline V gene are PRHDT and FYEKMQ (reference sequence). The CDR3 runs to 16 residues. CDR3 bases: TGTGCCAGCAGCTTAGGTCGGGGCAGGGGCGATTTTGGCTACACCTTC. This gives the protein CASSLGRGRGDFGYTF.

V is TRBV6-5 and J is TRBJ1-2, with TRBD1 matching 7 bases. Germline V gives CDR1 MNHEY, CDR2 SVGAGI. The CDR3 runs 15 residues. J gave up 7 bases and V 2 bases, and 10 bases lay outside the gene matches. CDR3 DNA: TGTGCCAGCAGTTACGGGTCAGGGGGGTTCTCTGGCTACACCTTC. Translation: CASSYGSGGFSGYTF.

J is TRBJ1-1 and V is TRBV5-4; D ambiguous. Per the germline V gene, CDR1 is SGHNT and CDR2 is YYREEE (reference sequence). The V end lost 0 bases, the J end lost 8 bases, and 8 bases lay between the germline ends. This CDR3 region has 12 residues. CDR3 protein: CASSLVAEEAFF. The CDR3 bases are TGTGCCAGCAGCTTGGTAGCTGAGGAAGCTTTCTTT.

CDR3 DNA sequence: TGCAGCGTTGCCAGGGGAGATGAAAAACTGTTTTTT. Amino acids: CSVARGDEKLFF. V and J are TRBV29-1 and TRBJ1-4; tentative D call: TRBD1 (6 bases). Germline V CDR1 and CDR2: SQVTM, ANQGSEA. Trimming removed 4 bases at V and 6 bases at J, with 9 bases between. The CDR3 covers 12 residues. The entire variable domain, with the rest obtained from reference TRBV29-1 and TRBJ1-4, is as follows: SAVISQKPSRDICQRGTSLTIQCQVDSQVTMMFWYRQQPGQSLTLIATANQGSEATYESGFVIDKFPISRPNLTFSTLTVSNMSPEDSSIYLCSVARGDEKLFFGSGTQLSVL.

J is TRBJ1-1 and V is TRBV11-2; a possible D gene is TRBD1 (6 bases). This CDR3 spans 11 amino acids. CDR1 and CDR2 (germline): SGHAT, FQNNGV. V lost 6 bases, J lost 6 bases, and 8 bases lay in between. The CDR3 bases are TGTGCCAGCAGACAGGGCGCTGAAGCTTTCTTT. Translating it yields CASRQGAEAFF.

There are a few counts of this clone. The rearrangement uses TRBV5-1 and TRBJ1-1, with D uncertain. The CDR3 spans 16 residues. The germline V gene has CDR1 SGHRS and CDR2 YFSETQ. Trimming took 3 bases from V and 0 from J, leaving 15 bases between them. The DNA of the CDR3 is TGCGCCAGCAGCTCCAGATCCGGATCAATGAACACTGAAGCTTTCTTT. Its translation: CASSSRSGSMNTEAFF.

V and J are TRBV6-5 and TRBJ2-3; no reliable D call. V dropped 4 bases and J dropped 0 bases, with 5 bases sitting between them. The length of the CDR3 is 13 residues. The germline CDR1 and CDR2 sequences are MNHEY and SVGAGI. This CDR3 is CASSSWSTDTQYF. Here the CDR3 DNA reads TGTGCCAGCAGTTCGTGGAGCACAGATACGCAGTATTTT.

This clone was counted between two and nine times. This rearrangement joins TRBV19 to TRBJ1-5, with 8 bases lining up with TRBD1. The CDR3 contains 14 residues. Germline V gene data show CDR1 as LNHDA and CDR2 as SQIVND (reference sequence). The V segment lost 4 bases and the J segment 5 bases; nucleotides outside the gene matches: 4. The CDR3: CASSTDRGYQPQHF. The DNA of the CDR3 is TGTGCCAGTAGTACAGACAGGGGCTATCAGCCCCAGCATTTT.

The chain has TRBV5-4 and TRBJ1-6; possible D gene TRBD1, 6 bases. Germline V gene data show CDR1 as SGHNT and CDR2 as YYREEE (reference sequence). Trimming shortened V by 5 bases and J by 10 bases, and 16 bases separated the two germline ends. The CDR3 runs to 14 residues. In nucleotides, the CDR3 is TGTGCCAGCAGGGCAGGGGAGCAAGAGTCACCCCTCCACTTT. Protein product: CASRAGEQESPLHF.

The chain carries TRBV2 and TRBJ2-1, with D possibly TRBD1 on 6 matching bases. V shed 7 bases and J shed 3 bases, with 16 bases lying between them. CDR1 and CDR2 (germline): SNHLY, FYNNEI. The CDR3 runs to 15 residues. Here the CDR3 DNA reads TGTGCCAGCAAATCCGGGACAAATATCTACAATGAGCAGTTCTTC. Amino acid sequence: CASKSGTNIYNEQFF.